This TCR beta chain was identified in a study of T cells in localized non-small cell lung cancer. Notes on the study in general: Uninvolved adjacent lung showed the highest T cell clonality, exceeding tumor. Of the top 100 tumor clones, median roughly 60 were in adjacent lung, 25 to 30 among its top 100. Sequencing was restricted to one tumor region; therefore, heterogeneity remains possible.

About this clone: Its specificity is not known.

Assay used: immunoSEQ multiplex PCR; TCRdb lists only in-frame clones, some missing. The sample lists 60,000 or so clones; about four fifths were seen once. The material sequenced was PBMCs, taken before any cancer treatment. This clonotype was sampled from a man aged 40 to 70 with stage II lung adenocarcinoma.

CDR3 sequence (DNA): TGTGCCAGCAGCCCTCTTGACGGTCCCTACGAGCAGTACTTC. Its translation is CASSPLDGPYEQYF. The V call is TRBV6-1, the J call TRBJ2-7; D not certain. Trimming removed 6 bases at V and 2 bases at J, with 14 bases between. The germline gives CDR1 MNHNS, CDR2 SASEGT. The CDR3 runs to 14 residues.